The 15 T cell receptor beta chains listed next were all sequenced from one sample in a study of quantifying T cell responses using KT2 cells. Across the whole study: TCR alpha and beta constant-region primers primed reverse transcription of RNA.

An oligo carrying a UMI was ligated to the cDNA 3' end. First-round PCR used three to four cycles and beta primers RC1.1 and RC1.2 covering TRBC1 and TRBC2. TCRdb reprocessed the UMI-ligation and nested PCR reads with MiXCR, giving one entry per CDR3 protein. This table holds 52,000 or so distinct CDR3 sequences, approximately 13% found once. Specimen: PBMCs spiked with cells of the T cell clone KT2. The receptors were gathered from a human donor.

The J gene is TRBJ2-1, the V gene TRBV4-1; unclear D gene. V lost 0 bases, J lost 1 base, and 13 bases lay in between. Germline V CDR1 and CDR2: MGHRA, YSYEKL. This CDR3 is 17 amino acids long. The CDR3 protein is CASSQDPMGFSYNEQFF. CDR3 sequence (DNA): TGCGCCAGCAGCCAAGATCCAATGGGATTTTCCTACAATGAGCAGTTCTTC.

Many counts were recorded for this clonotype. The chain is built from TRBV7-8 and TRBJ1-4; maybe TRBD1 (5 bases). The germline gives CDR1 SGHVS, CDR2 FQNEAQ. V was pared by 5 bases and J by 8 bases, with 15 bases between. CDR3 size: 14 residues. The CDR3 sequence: CASSVSLGEEKLFF. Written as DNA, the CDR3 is TGTGCCAGCAGCGTCAGTTTGGGGGAGGAAAAACTGTTTTTT.

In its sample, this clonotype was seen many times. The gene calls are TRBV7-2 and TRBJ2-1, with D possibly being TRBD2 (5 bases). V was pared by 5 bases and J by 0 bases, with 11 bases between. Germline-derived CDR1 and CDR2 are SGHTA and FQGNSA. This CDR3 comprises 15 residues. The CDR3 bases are TGTGCCAGCAGCCCTAGCCCTCGCTCCTACAATGAGCAGTTCTTC. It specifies CASSPSPRSYNEQFF.

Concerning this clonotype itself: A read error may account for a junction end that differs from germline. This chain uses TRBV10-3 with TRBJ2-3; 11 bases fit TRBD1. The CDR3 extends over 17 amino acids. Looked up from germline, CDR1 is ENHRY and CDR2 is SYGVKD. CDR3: CTISGNYRDRGSDTQYF. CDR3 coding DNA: TGTACCATCAGTGGAAATTACCGGGACAGGGGGTCGGATACGCAGTATTTT.

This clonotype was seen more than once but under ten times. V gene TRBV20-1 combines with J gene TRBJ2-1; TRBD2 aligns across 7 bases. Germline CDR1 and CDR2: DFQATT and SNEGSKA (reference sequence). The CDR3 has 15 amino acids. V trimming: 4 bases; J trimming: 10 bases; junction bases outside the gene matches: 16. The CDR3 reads CSATPPTAGEREQFF. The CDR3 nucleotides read TGCAGTGCTACCCCCCCGACGGCGGGAGAGAGAGAGCAGTTCTTC.

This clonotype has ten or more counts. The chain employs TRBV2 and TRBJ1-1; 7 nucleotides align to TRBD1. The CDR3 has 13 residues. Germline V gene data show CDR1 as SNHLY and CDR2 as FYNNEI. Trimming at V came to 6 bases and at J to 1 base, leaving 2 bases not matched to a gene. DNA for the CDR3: TGTGCCAGCAGCTGGACAGGGAACACTGAAGCTTTCTTT. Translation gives CASSWTGNTEAFF.

The CDR3 loop reads CSVRQQGTSTDTQYF. The CDR3 DNA reads as TGCAGCGTCCGACAACAGGGGACTAGCACAGATACGCAGTATTTT. The rearrangement links TRBV29-1 to TRBJ2-3; tentative D call: TRBD1 (7 bases). The CDR3 contains 15 residues. The V gene's germline CDR1 is SQVTM and CDR2 ANQGSEA. V lost 6 bases and J lost 0, with 16 bases in between.

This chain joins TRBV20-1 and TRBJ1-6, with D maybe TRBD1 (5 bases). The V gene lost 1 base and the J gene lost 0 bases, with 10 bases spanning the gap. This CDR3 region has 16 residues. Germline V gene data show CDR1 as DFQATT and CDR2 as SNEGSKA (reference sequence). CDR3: CSARGGTSSYNSPLHF. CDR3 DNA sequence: TGCAGTGCTAGAGGGGGGACGAGCTCCTATAATTCACCCCTCCACTTT.

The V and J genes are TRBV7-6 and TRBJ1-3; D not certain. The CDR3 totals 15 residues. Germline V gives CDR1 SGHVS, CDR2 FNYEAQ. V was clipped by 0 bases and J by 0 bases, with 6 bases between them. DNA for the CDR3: TGTGCCAGCAGCTTAGCTGGGAGCTCTGGAAACACCATATATTTT. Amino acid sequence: CASSLAGSSGNTIYF.

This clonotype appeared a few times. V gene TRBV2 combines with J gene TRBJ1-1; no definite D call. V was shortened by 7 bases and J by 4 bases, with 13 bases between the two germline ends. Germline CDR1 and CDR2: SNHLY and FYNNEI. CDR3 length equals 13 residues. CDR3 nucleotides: TGTGCCAGCACTAGCGAGTACGGCACTGAAGCTTTCTTT. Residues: CASTSEYGTEAFF.

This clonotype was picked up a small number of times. DNA for the CDR3: TGCAGCGTTGATGGGGCAGGGGACACTGAAGCTTTCTTT. It encodes CSVDGAGDTEAFF. This rearrangement joins TRBV29-1 to TRBJ1-1; perhaps TRBD1 as D (6 bases). Trimming left V 3 bases short and J 3 bases short, with 11 bases between. The CDR3 length is 13 residues. The V gene's germline CDR1 is SQVTM and CDR2 ANQGSEA. The full variable domain, its missing parts supplied by reference TRBV29-1 and TRBJ1-1, is SAVISQKPSRDICQRGTSLTIQCQVDSQVTMMFWYRQQPGQSLTLIATANQGSEATYESGFVIDKFPISRPNLTFSTLTVSNMSPEDSSIYLCSVDGAGDTEAFFGQGTRLTVV.

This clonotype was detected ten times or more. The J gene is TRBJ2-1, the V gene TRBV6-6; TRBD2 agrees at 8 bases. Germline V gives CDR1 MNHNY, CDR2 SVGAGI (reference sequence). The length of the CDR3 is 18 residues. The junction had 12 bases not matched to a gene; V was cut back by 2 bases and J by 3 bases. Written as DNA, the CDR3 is TGTGCCAGCAGTTACCTACCCATAGCGGGAACGCTCTACAATGAGCAGTTCTTC. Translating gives CASSYLPIAGTLYNEQFF.

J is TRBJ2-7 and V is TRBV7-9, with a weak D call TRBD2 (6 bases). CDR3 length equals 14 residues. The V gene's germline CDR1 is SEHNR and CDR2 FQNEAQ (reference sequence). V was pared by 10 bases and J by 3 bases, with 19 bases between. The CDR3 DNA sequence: TGTGCCATCTCCCCCGGGACTTCTAACTACGAGCAGTACTTC. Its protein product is CAISPGTSNYEQYF.

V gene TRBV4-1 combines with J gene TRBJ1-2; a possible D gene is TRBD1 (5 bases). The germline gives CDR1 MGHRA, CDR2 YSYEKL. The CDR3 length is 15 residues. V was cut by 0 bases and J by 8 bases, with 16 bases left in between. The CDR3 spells CASSQDAGLWDGYTF. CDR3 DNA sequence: TGCGCCAGCAGCCAAGACGCTGGTTTGTGGGACGGCTACACCTTC.

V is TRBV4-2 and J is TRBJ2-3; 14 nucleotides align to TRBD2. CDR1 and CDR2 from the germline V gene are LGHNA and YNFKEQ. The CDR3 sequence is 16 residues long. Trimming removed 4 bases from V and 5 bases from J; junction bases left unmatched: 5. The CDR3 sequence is CASSLVGLAGGDTQYF. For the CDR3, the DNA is TGTGCCAGCAGCCTTGTTGGACTAGCGGGGGGAGATACGCAGTATTTT.